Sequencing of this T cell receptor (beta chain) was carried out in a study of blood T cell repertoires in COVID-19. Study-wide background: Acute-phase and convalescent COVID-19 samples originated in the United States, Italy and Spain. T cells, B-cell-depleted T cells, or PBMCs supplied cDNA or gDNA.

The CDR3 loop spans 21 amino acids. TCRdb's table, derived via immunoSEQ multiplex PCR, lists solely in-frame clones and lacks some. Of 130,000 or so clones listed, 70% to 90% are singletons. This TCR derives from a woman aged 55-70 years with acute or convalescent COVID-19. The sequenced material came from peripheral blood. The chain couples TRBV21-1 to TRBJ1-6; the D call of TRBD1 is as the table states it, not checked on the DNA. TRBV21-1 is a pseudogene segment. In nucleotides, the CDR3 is TGTGCCAGCAGCAAAGATTGGGTCAGGGCCCCTCGCCGGTCCTATAATTCACCCCTCCACTTT. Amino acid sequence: CASSKDWVRAPRRSYNSPLHF.